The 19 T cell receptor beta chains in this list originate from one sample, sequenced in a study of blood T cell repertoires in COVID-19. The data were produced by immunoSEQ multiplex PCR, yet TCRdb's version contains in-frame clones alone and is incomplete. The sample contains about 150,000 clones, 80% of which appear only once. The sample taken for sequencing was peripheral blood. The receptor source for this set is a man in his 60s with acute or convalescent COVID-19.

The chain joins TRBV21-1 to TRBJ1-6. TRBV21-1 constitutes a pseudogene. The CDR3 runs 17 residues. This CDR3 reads CASSHPGGRTDNSPLHF. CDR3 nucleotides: TGTGCCAGCAGCCACCCCGGGGGGAGGACAGATAATTCACCCCTCCACTTT.

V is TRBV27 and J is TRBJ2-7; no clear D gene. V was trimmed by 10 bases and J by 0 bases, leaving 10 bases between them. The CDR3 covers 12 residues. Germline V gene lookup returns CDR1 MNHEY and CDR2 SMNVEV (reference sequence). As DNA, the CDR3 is TGTGCCACCGGTCGTAGCTCCTACGAGCAGTACTTC. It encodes CATGRSSYEQYF.

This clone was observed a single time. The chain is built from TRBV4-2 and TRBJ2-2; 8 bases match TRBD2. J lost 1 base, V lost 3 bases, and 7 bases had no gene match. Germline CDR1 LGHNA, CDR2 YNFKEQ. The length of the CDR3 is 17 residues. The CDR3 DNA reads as TGTGCCAGCAGCCAGGCCCGTAGCGGGGTGAACACCGGGGAGCTGTTTTTT. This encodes CASSQARSGVNTGELFF.

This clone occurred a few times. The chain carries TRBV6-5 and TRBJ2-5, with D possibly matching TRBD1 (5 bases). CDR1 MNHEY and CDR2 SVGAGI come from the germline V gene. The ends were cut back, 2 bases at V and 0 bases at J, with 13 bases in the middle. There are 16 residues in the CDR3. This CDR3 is CASSYDADRDQETQYF. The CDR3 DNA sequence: TGTGCCAGCAGTTACGACGCAGACAGAGACCAAGAGACCCAGTACTTC.

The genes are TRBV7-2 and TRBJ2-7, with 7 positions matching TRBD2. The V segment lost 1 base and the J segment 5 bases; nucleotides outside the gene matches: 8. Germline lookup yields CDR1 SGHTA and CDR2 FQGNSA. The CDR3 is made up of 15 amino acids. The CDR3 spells CASSLVGGSGNEQYF. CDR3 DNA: TGTGCCAGCAGCTTAGTGGGCGGGAGTGGGAACGAGCAGTACTTC.

CDR3 sequence reads: CASSPLAGGPSTDTQYF. CDR3 nucleotide sequence: TGTGCCAGCTCACCACTAGCGGGGGGCCCTAGCACAGATACGCAGTATTTT. V and J are TRBV18 and TRBJ2-3, with 10 bases matching TRBD2. V shed 1 base, J shed 0 bases, and the junction held 4 bases outside the gene matches. The length of the CDR3 is 17 residues. Germline CDR1 KGHSH, CDR2 LQKENI.

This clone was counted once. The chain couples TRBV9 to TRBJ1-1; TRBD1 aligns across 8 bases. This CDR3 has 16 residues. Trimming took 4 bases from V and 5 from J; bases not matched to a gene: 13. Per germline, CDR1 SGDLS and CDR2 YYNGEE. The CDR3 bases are TGTGCCAGCAGCCTCCGACAGGGGTGGGGTTCAACTGAAGCTTTCTTT. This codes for CASSLRQGWGSTEAFF.

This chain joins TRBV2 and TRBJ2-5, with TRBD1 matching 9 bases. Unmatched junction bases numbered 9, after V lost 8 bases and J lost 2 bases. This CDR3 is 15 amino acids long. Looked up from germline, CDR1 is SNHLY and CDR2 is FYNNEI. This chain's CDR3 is CASSLQGQGQETQYF. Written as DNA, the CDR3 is TGTGCCAGCTCCCTTCAGGGACAGGGACAAGAGACCCAGTACTTC.

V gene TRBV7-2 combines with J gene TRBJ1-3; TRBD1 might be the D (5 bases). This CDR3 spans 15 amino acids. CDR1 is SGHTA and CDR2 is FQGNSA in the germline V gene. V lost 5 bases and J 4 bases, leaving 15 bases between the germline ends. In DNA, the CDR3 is TGTGCCAGCAGCCCGCAGGGAGGGCCGGGAAACACCATATATTTT. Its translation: CASSPQGGPGNTIYF. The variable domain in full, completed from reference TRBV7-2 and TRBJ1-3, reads GAGVSQSPSNKVTEKGKDVELRCDPISGHTALYWYRQSLGQGLEFLIYFQGNSAPDKSGLPSDRFSAERTGGSVSTLTIQRTQQEDSAVYLCASSPQGGPGNTIYFGEGSWLTVV.

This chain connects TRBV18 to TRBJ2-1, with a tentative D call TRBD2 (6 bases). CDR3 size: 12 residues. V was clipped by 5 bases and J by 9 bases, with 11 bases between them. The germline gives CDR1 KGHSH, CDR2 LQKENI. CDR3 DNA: TGTGCCAGCTCAACATCCGGGGGTGAGCAGTTCTTC. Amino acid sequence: CASSTSGGEQFF.

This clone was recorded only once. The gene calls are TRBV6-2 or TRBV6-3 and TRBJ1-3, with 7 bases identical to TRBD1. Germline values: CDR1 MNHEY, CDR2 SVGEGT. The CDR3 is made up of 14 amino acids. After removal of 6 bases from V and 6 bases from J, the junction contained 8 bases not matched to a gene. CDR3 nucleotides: TGTGCCAGCAGCCGTTCGGGACAGATAAACACCATATATTTT. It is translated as CASSRSGQINTIYF.

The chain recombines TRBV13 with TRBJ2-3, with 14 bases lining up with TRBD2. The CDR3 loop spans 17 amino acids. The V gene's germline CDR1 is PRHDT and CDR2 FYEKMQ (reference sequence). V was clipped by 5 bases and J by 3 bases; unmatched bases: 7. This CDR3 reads CASSLQGLAGVTDTQYF. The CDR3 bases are TGTGCCAGCAGCCTACAGGGACTAGCGGGGGTAACAGATACGCAGTATTTT.

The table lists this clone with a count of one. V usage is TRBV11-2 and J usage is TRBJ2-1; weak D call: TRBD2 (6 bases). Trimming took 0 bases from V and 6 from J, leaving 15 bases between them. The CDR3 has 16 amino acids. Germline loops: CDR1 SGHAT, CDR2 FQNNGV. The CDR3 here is CASSLDSGSPTNEQFF. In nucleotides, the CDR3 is TGTGCCAGCAGCTTAGACAGCGGGTCTCCCACCAATGAGCAGTTCTTC.

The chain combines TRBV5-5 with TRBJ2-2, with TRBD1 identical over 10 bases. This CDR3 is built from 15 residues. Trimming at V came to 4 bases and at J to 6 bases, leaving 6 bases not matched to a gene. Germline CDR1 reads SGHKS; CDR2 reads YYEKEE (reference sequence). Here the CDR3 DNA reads TGTGCCAGCAGCGAAGGGACAGGGGAAGCCGGGGAGCTGTTTTTT. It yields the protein CASSEGTGEAGELFF.

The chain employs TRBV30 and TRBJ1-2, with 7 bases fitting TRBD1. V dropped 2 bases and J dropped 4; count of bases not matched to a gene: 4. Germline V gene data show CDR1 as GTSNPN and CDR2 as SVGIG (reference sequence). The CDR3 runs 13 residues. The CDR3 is CAWSTGTVYGYTF. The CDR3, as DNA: TGTGCCTGGAGTACGGGGACAGTCTATGGCTACACCTTC.

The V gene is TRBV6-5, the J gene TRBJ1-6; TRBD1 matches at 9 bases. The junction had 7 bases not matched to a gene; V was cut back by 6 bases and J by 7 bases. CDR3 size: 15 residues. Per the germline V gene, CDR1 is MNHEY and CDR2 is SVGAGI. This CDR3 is CASRRTGELNSPLHF. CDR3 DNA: TGTGCCAGCAGGCGGACAGGGGAATTAAATTCACCCCTCCACTTT.

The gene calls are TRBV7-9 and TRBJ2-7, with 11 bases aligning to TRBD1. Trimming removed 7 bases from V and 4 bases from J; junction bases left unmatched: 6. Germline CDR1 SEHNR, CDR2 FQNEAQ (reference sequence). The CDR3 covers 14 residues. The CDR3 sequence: CASNGDRGVYEQYF. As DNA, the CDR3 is TGTGCCAGCAACGGGGACAGGGGGGTTTACGAGCAGTACTTC.

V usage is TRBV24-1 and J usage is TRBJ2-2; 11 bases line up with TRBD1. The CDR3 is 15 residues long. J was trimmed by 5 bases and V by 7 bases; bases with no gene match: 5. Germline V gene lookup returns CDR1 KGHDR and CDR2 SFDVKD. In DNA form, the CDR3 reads TGTGCCACCAGCTCGGGACAGGGGGGGACCGGGGAGCTGTTTTTT. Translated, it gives CATSSGQGGTGELFF.

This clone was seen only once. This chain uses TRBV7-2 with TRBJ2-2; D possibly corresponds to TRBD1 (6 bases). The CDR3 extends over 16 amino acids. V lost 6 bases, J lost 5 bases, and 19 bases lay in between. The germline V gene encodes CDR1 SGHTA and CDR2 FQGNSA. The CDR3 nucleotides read TGTGCCAGCAGGCCCCAGGGGCGCAGGGAAACCGGGGAGCTGTTTTTT. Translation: CASRPQGRRETGELFF.